These 2 T cell receptor beta chains were sequenced from one sample in a study of blood T cell repertoires in COVID-19. Sequencing was performed with immunoSEQ multiplex PCR; in TCRdb, only in-frame clones are kept and a portion is missing. Of 330,000 or so clones listed, roughly 87% are singletons. The sample comprised peripheral blood. Receptor source: a man under 40 with COVID-19, enrolled during active disease.

This chain uses TRBV11-2 with TRBJ1-2; a possible D gene is TRBD1 (5 bases). Germline CDR1 and CDR2: SGHAT and FQNNGV. This CDR3 region has 14 residues. The V end was cut by 3 bases, the J end by 2 bases, with 10 bases between. The CDR3 region has the DNA TGTGCCAGCAGCTTTAGCAGGGTAAACTATGGCTACACCTTC. It yields the protein CASSFSRVNYGYTF.

J is TRBJ2-7 and V is TRBV27; possible D gene TRBD1, 5 bases. Germline values: CDR1 MNHEY, CDR2 SMNVEV (reference sequence). The CDR3 contains 13 residues. V dropped 1 base and J dropped 7 bases, with 11 bases sitting between them. The CDR3, as DNA: TGTGCCAGCAGTTTATTGGGGCCCTCAGAGCAGTACTTC. Translation gives CASSLLGPSEQYF.